This T cell receptor (beta chain) emerged from a study of blood T cell repertoires in COVID-19. Study details: Recovered status in Cohort 3 required two negative PCRs, clearance, or symptom resolution.

The CDR3 spans 14 residues. V lost 1 base and J lost 5, with 11 bases in between. Germline-derived CDR1 and CDR2 are GTSNPN and SVGIG (reference sequence). Only in-frame clones appear in the TCRdb table, and some are missing; sequencing was by immunoSEQ multiplex PCR. The sample carries approximately 250,000 clones, about 88% recorded once. In assigning cohorts, the study relied on participant-reported clinical history. Specimen: PBMCs or T cells enriched from blood (not recorded which). This clonotype originated in a woman aged 55 to 70 in a cohort exposed to, infected with or recovered from COVID-19 (not recorded which). The chain couples TRBV30 to TRBJ1-4; D possibly corresponds to TRBD1 (6 bases). CDR3 sequence: CAWSEGGLNEKLFF. As DNA, the CDR3 is TGTGCCTGGAGTGAGGGGGGGCTGAATGAAAAACTGTTTTTT.